Sequencing of this TCR beta chain was carried out in a study of a mutant IDH1 vaccine in newly diagnosed glioma. The length of the CDR3 is 15 residues. The V gene's germline CDR1 is LGHNA and CDR2 YNFKEQ. The trim removed 5 bases at V and 7 bases at J, leaving 8 bases unmatched. The table came from immunoSEQ multiplex PCR; TCRdb's copy has only in-frame clones and leaves some out. The sample consists of approximately 92,000 clones, about 80% of them appearing once. Time point noted: baseline, week 1 (first vaccination visit). Treatment described: pre-vaccination baseline after standard-of-care therapy.

The V call is TRBV4-2, the J call TRBJ2-1; TRBD2 aligns across 10 bases. This material consisted of PBMCs, taken from a glioma patient treated with radiotherapy, temozolomide or both. The receptor comes from a woman between 50 and 59 years old with glioma. This CDR3 reads CASSGAGGLGNEQFF. Here the CDR3 DNA reads TGTGCCAGCAGCGGAGCGGGGGGGCTAGGGAATGAGCAGTTCTTC.